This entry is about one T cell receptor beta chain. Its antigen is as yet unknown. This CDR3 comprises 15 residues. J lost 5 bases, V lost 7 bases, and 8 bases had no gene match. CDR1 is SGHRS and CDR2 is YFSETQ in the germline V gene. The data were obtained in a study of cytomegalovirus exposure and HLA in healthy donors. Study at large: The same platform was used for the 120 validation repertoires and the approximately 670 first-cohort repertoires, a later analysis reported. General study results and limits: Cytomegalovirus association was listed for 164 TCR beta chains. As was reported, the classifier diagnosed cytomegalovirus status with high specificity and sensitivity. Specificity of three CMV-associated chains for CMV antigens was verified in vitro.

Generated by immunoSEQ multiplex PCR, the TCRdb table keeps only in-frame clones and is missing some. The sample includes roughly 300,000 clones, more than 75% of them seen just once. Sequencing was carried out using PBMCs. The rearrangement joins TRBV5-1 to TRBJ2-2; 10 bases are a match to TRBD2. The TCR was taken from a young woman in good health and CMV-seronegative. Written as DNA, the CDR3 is TGCGCCAGCCGGGCTCTAGCGGGAGCTACCGGGGAGCTGTTTTTT. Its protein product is CASRALAGATGELFF.